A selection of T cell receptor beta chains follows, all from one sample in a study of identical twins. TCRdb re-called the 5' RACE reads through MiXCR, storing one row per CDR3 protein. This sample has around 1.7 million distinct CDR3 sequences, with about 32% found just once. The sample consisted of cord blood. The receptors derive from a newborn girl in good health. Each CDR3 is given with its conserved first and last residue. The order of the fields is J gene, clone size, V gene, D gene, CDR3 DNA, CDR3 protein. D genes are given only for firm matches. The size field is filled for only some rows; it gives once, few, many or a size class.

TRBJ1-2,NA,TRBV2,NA,TGTGCCAGCAGTGTCGGGCAGGGACGGTATGGCTACACCTTC,CASSVGQGRYGYTF
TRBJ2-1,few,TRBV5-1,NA,TGCGCCAGCAGCCTCCGGGAAACTCTGAGCTACAATGAGCAGTTCTTC,CASSLRETLSYNEQFF
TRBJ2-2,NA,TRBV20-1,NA,TGCAGTGCTAGAGAGGGACCACGGCGGACCGGGGAGCTGTTTTTT,CSAREGPRRTGELFF
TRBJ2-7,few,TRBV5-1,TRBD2,TGCGCCAGCAGCTTGGGACTTAGTAGCGGGCCGTCCTACGAGCAGTACTTC,CASSLGLSSGPSYEQYF
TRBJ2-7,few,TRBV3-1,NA,TGTGCCAGCAGCCAACGAAGGGGGAACGAGCAGTACTTC,CASSQRRGNEQYF
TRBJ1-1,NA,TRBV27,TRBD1,TGTGCCAGCACTACAACACAGGGGGGGGAGAACACTGAAGCTTTCTTT,CASTTTQGGENTEAFF
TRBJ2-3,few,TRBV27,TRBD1,TGTGCCAGCAGTCCGCGACAGGGGGCGCGGATGATAGATACGCAGTATTTT,CASSPRQGARMIDTQYF
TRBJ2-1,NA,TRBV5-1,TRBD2,TGCGCCAGCAGCATGGGACTAGCGGGCTCCCAACACACTGAGCAGTTCTTC,CASSMGLAGSQHTEQFF
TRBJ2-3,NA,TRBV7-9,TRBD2,TGTGCCAGCAGCGCACTAAGCGGGAGTGCAGATACGCAGTATTTT,CASSALSGSADTQYF
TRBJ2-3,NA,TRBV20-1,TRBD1,TGCAGTGCTAGCGTCTACCGGGACAGGGATGGTACAGATACGCAGTATTTT,CSASVYRDRDGTDTQYF
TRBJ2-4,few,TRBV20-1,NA,TGCAGTGCTAGAGATTCCGGGACGCCAGGATGGGAGCAGTACTTC,CSARDSGTPGWEQYF
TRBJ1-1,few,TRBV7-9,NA,TGTGCCAGCAGCTTAGCCGGGGGGAGTAGGGTGAACACTGAAGCTTTCTTT,CASSLAGGSRVNTEAFF
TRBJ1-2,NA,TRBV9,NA,TGTGCCAGCAGCGTAGATCCCTACTCAGCTAACTATGGCTACACCTTC,CASSVDPYSANYGYTF
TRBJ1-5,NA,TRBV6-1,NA,TGTGCCAGCAGTGAAGTTGGGTGGGCAGATAGCAATCAGCCCCGGCATTTT,CASSEVGWADSNQPRHF
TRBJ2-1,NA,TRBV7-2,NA,TGTGCCAGCAGCTTAGCTCATGCTAGTCGGGAGTGGGGTGAGCAGTTCTTC,CASSLAHASREWGEQFF
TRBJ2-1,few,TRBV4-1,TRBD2,TGCGCCAGCAGCCAACCCCCGGGGGGTAGCGGGATTGGATACAATGAGCAGTTCTTC,CASSQPPGGSGIGYNEQFF
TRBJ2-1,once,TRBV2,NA,TGTGCCAGCAGTGGGTGGGCGGGTGAGCAGTTCTTC,CASSGWAGEQFF
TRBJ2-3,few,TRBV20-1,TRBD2,TGCAGTGCCGCCGGAGAGACTAGCGGGCACAGCTCTAGCACAGATACGCAGTATTTT,CSAAGETSGHSSSTDTQYF
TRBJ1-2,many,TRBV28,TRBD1,TGTGCCAGCAGCTCTGACAGGGCCGCTAACTATGGCTACACCTTC,CASSSDRAANYGYTF
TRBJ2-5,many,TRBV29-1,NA,TGCAGCGTTGGGCAGGGCCAAGAGACCCAGTACTTC,CSVGQGQETQYF
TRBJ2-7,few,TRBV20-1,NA,TGCAGTGCTAGAGATCGGACTGTCTCCTACGAGCAGTACTTC,CSARDRTVSYEQYF
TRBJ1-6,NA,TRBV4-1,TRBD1,TGCGCCAGCAGCTACGGGACAGCTAATTCACCCCTCCACTTT,CASSYGTANSPLHF
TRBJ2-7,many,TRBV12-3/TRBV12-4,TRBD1,TGTGCCAGCAGTTTAAGCACAGGGGGCATATACGAGCAGTACTTC,CASSLSTGGIYEQYF
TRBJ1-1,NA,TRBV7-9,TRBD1,TGTGCCAGCAGCCCGCCGACAGGGGTCACTGAAGCTTTCTTT,CASSPPTGVTEAFF
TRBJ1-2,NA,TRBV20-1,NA,TGCAGTGCTATTGGGGTTTGGGCAGGGCAAGGCTACACCTTC,CSAIGVWAGQGYTF
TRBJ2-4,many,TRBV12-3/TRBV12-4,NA,TGTGCCAGCAGTTTATTCCAAGGGGAAAACATTCAGTACTTC,CASSLFQGENIQYF
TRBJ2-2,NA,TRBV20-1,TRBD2,TGCAGTGCTAGATCCGGGAGGAGCGGGGGGCTGAACACCGGGGAGCTGTTTTTT,CSARSGRSGGLNTGELFF
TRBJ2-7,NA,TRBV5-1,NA,TGCGCCAGCAGCTTGGACCCTAGTGGCGAGCAGTACTTC,CASSLDPSGEQYF
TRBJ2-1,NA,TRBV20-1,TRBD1,TGCAGTGCTAGAGAACCTACAGGGGGCGAGCAGTTCTTC,CSAREPTGGEQFF
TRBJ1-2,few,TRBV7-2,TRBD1,TGTGCCAGCAGCTTCCGGGACAGGGTCACCTATGGCTACACCTTC,CASSFRDRVTYGYTF
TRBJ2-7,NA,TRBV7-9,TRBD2,TGTGCCAGCAGCTCCTGGAAGACTAGCCACTCCTACGAGCAGTACTTC,CASSSWKTSHSYEQYF
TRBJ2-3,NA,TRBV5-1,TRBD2,TGCGCCAGCAGCTACTACGGACTAGCGGGGTACACAGATACGCAGTATTTT,CASSYYGLAGYTDTQYF
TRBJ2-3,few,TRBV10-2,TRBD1,TGCGCCAGCATTCATCCGGGACAGGGGCTCTCAGATACGCAGTATTTT,CASIHPGQGLSDTQYF
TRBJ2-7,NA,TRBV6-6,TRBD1,TGTGCCAGCAGCCACGGGACAGGGGGGTACCACGAGCAGTACTTC,CASSHGTGGYHEQYF
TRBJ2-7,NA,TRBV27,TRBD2,TGTGCCAGCATTAGTTGGCCCTTCTCACGACTAGCGGTCTCCTACAATGAGCAGTACTTC,CASISWPFSRLAVSYNEQYF
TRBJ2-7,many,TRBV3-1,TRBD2,TGTGCCAGCAGCCAGACTAGCGGATCCTACGAGCAGTACTTC,CASSQTSGSYEQYF
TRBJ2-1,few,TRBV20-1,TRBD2,TGCAGTGCTATGAGACTAGCGGGGTACAATGAGCAGTTCTTC,CSAMRLAGYNEQFF
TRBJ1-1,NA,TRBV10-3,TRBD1,TGTGCCATCAGCGATCCAACGAGACAGGGCATGAACACTGAAGCTTTCTTT,CAISDPTRQGMNTEAFF
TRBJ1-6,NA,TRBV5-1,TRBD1,TGCGCCAGCAGCTTTGGGACAGGGGGCTATAATTCACCCCTCCACTTT,CASSFGTGGYNSPLHF
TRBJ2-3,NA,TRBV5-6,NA,TGTGCCAGCAGCTTGGACCTATCTAGCACAGATACGCAGTATTTT,CASSLDLSSTDTQYF
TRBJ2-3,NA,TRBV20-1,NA,TGCAGTCCAGAGACAATGCCGGATACGCAGTATTTT,CSPETMPDTQYF
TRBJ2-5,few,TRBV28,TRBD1,TGTGCCAGCACCCCACAGGGGAAGGGGGAGACCCAGTACTTC,CASTPQGKGETQYF
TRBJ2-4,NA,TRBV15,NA,TGTGCCACCAGCAGAGTAGTTCCGCGGTGGGAAGCCAAAAACATTCAGTACTTC,CATSRVVPRWEAKNIQYF
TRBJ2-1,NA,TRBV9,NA,TGTGCCAGCAGCGTAGACTGGGCTAGCTGGTATGAGCAGTTCTTC,CASSVDWASWYEQFF
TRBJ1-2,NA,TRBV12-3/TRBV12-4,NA,TGTGCCAGCAGCCGATCAGGGCTATATGGCTACACCTTC,CASSRSGLYGYTF